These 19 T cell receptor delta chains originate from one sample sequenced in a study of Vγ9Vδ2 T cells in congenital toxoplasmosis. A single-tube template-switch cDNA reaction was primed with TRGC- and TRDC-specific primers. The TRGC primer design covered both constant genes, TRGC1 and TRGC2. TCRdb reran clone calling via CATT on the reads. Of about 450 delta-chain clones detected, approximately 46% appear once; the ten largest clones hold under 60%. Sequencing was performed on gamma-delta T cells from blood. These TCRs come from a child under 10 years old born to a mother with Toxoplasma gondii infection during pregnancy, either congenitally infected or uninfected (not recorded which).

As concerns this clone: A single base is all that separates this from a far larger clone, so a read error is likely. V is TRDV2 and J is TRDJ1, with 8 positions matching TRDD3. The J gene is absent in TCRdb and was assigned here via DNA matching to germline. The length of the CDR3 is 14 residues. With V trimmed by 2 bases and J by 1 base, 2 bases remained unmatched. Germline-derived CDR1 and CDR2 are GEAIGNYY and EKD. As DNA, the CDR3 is TGTGCCTGTGACAAACTGGGGGTCACCGATAAACTCATCTTT. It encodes CACDKLGVTDKLIF.

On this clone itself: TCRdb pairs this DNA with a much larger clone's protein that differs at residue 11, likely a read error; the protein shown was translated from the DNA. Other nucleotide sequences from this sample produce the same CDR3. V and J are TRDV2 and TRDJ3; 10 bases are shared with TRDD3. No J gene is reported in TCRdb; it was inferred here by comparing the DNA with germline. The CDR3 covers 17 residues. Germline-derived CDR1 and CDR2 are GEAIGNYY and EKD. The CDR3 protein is CACDTGGYSWETRQMFF. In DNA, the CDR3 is TGTGCCTGTGACACTGGGGGATACTCCTGGGAAACCCGACAGATGTTTTTC.

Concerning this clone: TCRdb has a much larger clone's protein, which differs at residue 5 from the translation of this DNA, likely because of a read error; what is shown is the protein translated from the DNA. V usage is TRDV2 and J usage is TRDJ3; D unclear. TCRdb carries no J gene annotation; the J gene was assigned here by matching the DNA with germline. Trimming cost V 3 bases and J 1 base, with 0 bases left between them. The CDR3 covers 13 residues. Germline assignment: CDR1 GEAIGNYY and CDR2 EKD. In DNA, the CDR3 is TGTGCCTGTGACTCCTGGGACACCCGACAGATGTTTTTC. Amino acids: CACDSWDTRQMFF.

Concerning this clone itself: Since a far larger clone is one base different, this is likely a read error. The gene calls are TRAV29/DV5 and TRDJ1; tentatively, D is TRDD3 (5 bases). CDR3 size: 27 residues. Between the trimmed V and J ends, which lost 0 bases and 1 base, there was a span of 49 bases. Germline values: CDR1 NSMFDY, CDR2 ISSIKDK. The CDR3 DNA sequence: TGTGCAGCAAGCGCGAGCGGTTACAAAAGAAGTGGGGCCCAGACCGGAGCTTTAGTGGGATTCACCGATAAACTCATCTTT. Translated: CAASASGYKRSGAQTGALVGFTDKLIF.

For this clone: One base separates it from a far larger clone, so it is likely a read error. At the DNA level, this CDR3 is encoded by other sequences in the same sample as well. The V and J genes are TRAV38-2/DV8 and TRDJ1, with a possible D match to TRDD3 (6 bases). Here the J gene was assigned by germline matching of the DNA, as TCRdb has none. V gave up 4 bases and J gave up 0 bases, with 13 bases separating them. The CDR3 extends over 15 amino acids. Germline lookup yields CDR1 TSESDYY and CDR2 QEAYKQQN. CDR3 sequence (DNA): TGTGCTTATAGGGGTGTCCTGGGGAACACCGATAAACTCATCTTT. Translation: CAYRGVLGNTDKLIF.

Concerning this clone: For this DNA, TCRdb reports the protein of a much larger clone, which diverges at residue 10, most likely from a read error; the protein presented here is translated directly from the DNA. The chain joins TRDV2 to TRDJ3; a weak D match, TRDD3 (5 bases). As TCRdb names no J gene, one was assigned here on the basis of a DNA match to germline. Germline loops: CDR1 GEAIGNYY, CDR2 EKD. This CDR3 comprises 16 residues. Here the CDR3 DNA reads TGTGCCTGTGACAGTATTAGCTCCTGGGTCACCCGACAGATGTTTTTC. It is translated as CACDSISSWVTRQMFF.

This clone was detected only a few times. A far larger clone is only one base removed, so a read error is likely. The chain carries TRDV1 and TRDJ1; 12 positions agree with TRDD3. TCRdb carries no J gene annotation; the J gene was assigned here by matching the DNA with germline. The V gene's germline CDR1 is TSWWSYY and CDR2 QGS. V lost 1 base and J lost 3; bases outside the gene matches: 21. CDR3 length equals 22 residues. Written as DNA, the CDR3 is TGTGCTCTTGGGGAACCGTGGAGAACTTCCAGGCTGGGGGATACGCGGTCCGATAAACTCATCTTT. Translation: CALGEPWRTSRLGDTRSDKLIF.

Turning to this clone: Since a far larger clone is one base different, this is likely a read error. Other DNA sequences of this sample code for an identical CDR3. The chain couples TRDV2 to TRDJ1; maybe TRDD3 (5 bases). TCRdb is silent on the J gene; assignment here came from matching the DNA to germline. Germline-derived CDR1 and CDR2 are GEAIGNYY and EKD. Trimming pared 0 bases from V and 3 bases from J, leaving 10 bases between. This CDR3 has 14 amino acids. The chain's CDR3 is CACDTWGIPDKLIF. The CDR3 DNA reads TGTGCCTGTGACACCTGGGGTATACCCGATAAACTCATCTTT.

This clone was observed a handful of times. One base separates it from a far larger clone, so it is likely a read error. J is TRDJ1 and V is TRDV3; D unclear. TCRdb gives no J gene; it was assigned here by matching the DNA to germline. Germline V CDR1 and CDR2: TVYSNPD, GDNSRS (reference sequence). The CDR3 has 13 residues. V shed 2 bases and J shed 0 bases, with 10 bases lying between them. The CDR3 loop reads CAFSVPYTDKLIF. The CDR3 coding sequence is TGTGCCTTTTCAGTCCCCTACACCGATAAACTCATCTTT.

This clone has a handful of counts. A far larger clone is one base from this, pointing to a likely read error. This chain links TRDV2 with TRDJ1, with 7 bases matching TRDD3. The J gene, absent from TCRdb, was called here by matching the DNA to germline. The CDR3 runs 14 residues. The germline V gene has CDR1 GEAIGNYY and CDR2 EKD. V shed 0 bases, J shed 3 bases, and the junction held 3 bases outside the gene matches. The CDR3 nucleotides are TGTGCCTGTGACACCTGGGGGAGACCCGATAAACTCATCTTT. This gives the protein CACDTWGRPDKLIF.

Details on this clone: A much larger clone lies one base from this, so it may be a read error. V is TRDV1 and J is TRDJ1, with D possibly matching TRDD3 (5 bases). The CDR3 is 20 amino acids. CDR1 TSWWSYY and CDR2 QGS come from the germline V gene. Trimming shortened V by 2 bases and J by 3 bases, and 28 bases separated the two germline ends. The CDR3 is CALGELGPPLSPGRADKLIF. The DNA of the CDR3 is TGTGCTCTTGGGGAATTGGGGCCTCCTTTGTCCCCGGGGAGGGCCGATAAACTCATCTTT.

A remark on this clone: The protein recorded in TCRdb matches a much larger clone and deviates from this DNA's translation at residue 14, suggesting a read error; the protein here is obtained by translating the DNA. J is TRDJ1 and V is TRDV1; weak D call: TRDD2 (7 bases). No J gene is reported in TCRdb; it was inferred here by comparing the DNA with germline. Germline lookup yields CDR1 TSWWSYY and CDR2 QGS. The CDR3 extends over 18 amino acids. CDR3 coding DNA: TGTGCTCTTGGGGATTCCTACGGGGACTGGAGGGGGACCGTTAAACTCATCTTT. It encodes CALGDSYGDWRGTVKLIF.

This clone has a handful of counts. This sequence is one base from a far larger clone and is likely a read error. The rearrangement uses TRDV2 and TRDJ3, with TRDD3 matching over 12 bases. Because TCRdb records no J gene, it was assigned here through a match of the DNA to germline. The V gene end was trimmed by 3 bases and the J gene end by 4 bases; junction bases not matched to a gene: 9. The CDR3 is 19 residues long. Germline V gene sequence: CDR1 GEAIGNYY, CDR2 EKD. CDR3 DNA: TGTGCCTGTGACCCCCTTACTGGGGGATACTCATGGGACACCCGACAGATGTTTTTC. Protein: CACDPLTGGYSWDTRQMFF.

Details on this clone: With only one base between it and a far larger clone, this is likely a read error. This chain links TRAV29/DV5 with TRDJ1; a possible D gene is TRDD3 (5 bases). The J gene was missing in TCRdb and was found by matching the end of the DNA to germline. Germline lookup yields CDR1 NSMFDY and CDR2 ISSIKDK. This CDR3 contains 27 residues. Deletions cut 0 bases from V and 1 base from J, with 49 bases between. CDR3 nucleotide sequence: TGTGCAGCAAGCGCGAGCGGTTCCAAAAGAAGTGGGGCCCAGACCGGAGCTTTAGTGGTATTCACCGATAAACTCATCTTT. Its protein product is CAASASGSKRSGAQTGALVVFTDKLIF.

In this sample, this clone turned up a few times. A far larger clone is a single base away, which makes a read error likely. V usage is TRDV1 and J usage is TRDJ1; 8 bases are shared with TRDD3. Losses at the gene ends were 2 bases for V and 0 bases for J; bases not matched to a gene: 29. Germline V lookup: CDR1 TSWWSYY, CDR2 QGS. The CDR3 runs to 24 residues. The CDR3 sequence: CALGEVGKASVSYRGIGYTDKLIF. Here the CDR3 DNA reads TGTGCTCTTGGGGAAGTGGGGAAAGCCTCCGTCTCGTACAGGGGGATAGGGTACACCGATAAACTCATCTTT.

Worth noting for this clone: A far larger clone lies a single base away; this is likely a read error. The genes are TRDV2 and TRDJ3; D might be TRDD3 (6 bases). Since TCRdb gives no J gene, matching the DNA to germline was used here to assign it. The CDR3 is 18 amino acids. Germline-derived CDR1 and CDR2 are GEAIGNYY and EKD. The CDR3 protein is CARDTAGMGSWDTRQMFF. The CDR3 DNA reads TGTGCCCGTGACACCGCGGGGATGGGCTCCTGGGACACCCGACAGATGTTTTTC.

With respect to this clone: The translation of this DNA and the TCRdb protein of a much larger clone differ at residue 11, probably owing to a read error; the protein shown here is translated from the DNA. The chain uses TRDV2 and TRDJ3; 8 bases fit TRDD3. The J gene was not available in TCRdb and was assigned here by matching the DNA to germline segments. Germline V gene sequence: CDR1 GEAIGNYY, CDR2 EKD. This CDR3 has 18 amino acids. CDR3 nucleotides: TGTGCCTGTGACCTTACTGGGGGCCGCTCCTTGGACACCCGACAGATGTTTTTC. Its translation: CACDLTGGRSLDTRQMFF.

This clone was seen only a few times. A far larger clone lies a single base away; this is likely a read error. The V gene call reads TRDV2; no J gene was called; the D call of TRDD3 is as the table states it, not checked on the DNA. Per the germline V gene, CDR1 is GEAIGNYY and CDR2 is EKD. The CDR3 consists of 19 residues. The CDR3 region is CACDTLLGNPSWDTRQIFF. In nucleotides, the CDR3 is TGTGCCTGTGACACGCTACTGGGGAACCCCTCCTGGGACACCCGACAGATTTTTTTC.

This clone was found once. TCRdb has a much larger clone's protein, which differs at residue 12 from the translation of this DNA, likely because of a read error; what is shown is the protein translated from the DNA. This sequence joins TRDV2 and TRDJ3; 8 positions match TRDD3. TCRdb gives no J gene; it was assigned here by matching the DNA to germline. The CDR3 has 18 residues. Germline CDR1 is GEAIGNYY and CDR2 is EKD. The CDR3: CACDLTGGRSWATRQMFF. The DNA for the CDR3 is TGTGCCTGTGACCTTACTGGGGGCCGCTCCTGGGCCACCCGACAGATGTTTTTC.